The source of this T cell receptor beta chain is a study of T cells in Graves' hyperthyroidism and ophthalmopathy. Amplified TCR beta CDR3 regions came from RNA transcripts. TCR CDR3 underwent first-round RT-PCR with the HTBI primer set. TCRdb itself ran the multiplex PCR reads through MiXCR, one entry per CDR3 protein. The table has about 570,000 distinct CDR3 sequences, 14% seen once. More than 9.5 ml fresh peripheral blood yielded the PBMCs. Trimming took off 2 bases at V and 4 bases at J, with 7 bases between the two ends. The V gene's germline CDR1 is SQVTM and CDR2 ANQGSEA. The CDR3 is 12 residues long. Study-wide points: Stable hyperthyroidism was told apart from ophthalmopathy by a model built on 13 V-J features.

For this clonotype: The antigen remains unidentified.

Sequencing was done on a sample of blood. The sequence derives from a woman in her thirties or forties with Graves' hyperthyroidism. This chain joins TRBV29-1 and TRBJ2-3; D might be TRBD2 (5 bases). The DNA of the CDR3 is TGCAGCGTTGAACTCGGGGCAGATACGCAGTATTTT. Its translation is CSVELGADTQYF.